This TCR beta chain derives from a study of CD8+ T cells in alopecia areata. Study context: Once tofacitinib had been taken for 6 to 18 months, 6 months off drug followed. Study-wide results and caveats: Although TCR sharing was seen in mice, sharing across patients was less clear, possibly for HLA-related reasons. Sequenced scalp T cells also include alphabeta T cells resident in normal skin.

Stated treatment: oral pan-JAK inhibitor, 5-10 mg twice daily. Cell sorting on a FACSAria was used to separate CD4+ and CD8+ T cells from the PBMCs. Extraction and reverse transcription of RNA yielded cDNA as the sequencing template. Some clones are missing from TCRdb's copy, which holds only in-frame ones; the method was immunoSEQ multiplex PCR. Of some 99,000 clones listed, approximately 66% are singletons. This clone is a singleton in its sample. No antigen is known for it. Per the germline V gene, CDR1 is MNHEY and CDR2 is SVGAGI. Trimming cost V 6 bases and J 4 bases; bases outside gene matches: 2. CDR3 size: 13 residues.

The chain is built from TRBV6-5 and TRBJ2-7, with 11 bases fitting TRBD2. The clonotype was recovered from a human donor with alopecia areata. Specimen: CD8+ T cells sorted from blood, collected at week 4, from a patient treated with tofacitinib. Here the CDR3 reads CASSTSGSYEQYF. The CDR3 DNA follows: TGTGCCAGCAGCACTAGCGGGAGTTACGAGCAGTACTTC.